This record concerns one T cell receptor (beta chain) sequence. Unique molecular identifiers featured in how the TCRbeta library was prepared. One entry per CDR3 protein, called by TCRdb with MiXCR from the PCR reads. Among around 370,000 distinct CDR3 sequences listed, about a tenth were seen once. This entry comes from a study of T-cell reconstitution after alpha-beta-depleted transplantation in children. Germline V gives CDR1 MNHGY, CDR2 SVAAGI. The CDR3 consists of 17 residues. The J segment lost 1 base and the V segment lost 6 bases, leaving 13 bases of the junction unmatched. The receptor's source is a human donor who donated a stem cell graft to a child with acute lymphoblastic leukemia. The genes are TRBV6-9 and TRBJ2-5, with 8 nucleotides matching TRBD2. Sequencing used PBMCs from the stem cell graft donor, obtained from the stem cell graft. The CDR3 sequence is CASRGLARAGGQETQYF. The CDR3 DNA sequence: TGTGCCAGCAGAGGACTTGCTAGGGCGGGAGGCCAAGAGACCCAGTACTTC.